This note documents a single TCR beta chain sequence. The data were produced by immunoSEQ multiplex PCR, yet TCRdb's version contains in-frame clones alone and is incomplete. Here the sample spans more than 95,000 clones, more than 70% being singletons. The entry originates in a study of blood T cell repertoires in COVID-19. The specimen was peripheral blood. This receptor was obtained from a human donor in a cohort sampled during active COVID-19.

This chain's CDR3 is CATYSGNTGELFF. CDR3 sequence (DNA): TGTGCAACGTACAGCGGTAACACCGGGGAGCTGTTTTTT. J is TRBJ2-2 and V is TRBV28; TRBD2 might be the D (5 bases). The CDR3 totals 13 residues. Germline lookup yields CDR1 MDHEN and CDR2 SYDVKM.